Shown below are 8 T cell receptor beta chains from a single sample sequenced in a study of patients and donors after allogeneic stem cell transplantation (dated by TCRdb to the early 2020s). The library was produced with RT-PCR. Sequencing used a NextSeq 550. TCRdb itself trimmed the public reads at Q25 with fastp, ran MiXCR and retained productive beta chains. Merged by CDR3 protein, the rows form single entries marked with the most common genes and DNA. This sample is represented by about 960,000 distinct CDR3 sequences; 15% to 20% of them were singletons. The ten largest clones take up about 6% of the sample. The sequencing sample was made of blood, either unsorted or a sorted T cell fraction (not recorded which). The receptor set was obtained from a human donor who was either an allogeneic HSCT recipient or a stem cell or donor lymphocyte infusion donor (not recorded which). It is not recorded whose cells these are; they may come from a transplant donor.

The V gene is TRBV5-1, the J gene TRBJ2-5; tentative D call: TRBD1 (6 bases). The germline CDR1 and CDR2 sequences are SGHRS and YFSETQ. The CDR3 loop spans 16 amino acids. Trimming removed 2 bases at V and 5 bases at J, with 19 bases between. CDR3 loop: CASSFVSTGTRETQYF. CDR3 DNA: TGCGCCAGCAGCTTTGTATCAACAGGGACGAGGGAGACCCAGTACTTC.

This clonotype was detected only a few times. The rearrangement links TRBV12-3 or TRBV12-4 to TRBJ1-5; TRBD1 might be the D (5 bases). The CDR3 contains 15 residues. Trimming shortened V by 5 bases and J by 0 bases, and 11 bases separated the two germline ends. The CDR3 is CASSTDTHSNQPQHF. DNA of the CDR3: TGTGCCAGCAGTACGGACACGCATAGCAATCAGCCCCAGCATTTT.

The rearrangement links TRBV3-1 to TRBJ2-2, with 13 bases that match TRBD2. Germline-derived CDR1 and CDR2 are LGHDT and YNNKEL (reference sequence). CDR3 length: 15 residues. V shed 4 bases and J 7 bases; nucleotides not matched to a gene: 3. In DNA, the CDR3 is TGTGCCAGCAGCCCACTAGCGGGAGGGGACGGGGAGCTGTTTTTT. Its translation: CASSPLAGGDGELFF.

This clonotype was observed a few times. The chain uses TRBV15 and TRBJ1-1; tentative D call: TRBD1 (6 bases). This CDR3 contains 15 residues. In germline, CDR1 is LNHNV, CDR2 YYDKDF (reference sequence). V lost 5 bases, J lost 3 bases, and 16 bases lay in between. The CDR3 nucleotides read TGTGCCACCAGCGGGGGGCCGGGGCTGGACACTGAAGCTTTCTTT. Translated, it gives CATSGGPGLDTEAFF.

This chain connects TRBV4-3 to TRBJ1-2; no definite D call. V dropped 0 bases and J dropped 4 bases, with 12 bases sitting between them. This CDR3 spans 15 amino acids. CDR1 is LGHNA and CDR2 is YSLEER in the germline V gene. The CDR3 nucleotides are TGCGCCAGCAGCCAAGAGTTAGGTATGGGCTATGGCTACACCTTC. The encoded protein is CASSQELGMGYGYTF.

This clonotype was observed a few times. This chain links TRBV4-2 with TRBJ2-7; the D is unclear. Trimming removed 2 bases at V and 0 bases at J, with 14 bases between. The CDR3 length is 16 residues. Germline values: CDR1 LGHNA, CDR2 YNFKEQ. The CDR3 coding sequence is TGTGCCAGCAGCCAACGGAGATCCGGGCCCTCCTACGAGCAGTACTTC. Translating it yields CASSQRRSGPSYEQYF.

This clonotype was seen a handful of times. The V call is TRBV25-1, the J call TRBJ2-1; possibly TRBD1 or TRBD2 for D (6 bases each). Germline values: CDR1 MGHDK, CDR2 SYGVNS. V was clipped by 6 bases and J by 6 bases, with 24 bases between them. The CDR3 is 17 residues long. The CDR3 is CASRVNRALGGVNEQFF. CDR3 nucleotides: TGTGCCAGCAGGGTAAACAGGGCCCTGGGGGGTGTCAATGAGCAGTTCTTC. Full variable domain (remainder filled in from reference TRBV25-1 and TRBJ2-1): EADIYQTPRYLVIGTGKKITLECSQTMGHDKMYWYQQDPGMELHLIHYSYGVNSTEKGDLSSESTVSRIRTEHFPLTLESARPSHTSQYLCASRVNRALGGVNEQFFGPGTRLTVL.

In its sample, this clonotype was seen a few times. The chain has TRBV20-1 and TRBJ1-1, with unresolved D. Germline V gives CDR1 DFQATT, CDR2 SNEGSKA (reference sequence). V lost 5 bases and J lost 0, with 10 bases in between. The CDR3 has 13 amino acids. DNA for the CDR3: TGCAGTGCTCCCGACACGATGAACACTGAAGCTTTCTTT. Translation: CSAPDTMNTEAFF.